These 32 T cell receptor beta chains came from one sample sequenced in a study of blood T cell repertoires in COVID-19. Here immunoSEQ multiplex PCR was the method, and the copy in TCRdb shows in-frame clones only, minus some. The sample lists approximately 260,000 clones, approximately 83% occurring once. The source material was peripheral blood. Every receptor here comes from a woman in her 70s with acute or convalescent COVID-19.

Worth noting for this clone: This same CDR3 is encoded by further DNA sequences in the sample. The chain joins TRBV5-1 to TRBJ1-1; no firm D call. The CDR3 sequence is 13 residues long. The V gene's germline CDR1 is SGHRS and CDR2 YFSETQ. V shed 4 bases and J shed 1 base, with 8 bases lying between them. CDR3: CASSPSGNTEAFF. The DNA for the CDR3 is TGCGCCAGCAGCCCCTCGGGGAACACTGAAGCTTTCTTT.

This rearrangement joins TRBV7-6 to TRBJ1-4; weak D call: TRBD1 (5 bases). The CDR3 is 16 residues long. V was pared by 4 bases and J by 5 bases, with 17 bases between. Germline CDR1 SGHVS, CDR2 FNYEAQ. This CDR3 reads CASSYVRYGGNEKLFF. CDR3 coding DNA: TGTGCCAGCAGCTATGTCCGTTATGGGGGGAATGAAAAACTGTTTTTT.

The chain joins TRBV6-5 to TRBJ1-2; D might be TRBD1 (5 bases). V shed 5 bases and J shed 7 bases, with 11 bases lying between them. The germline V gene has CDR1 MNHEY and CDR2 SVGAGI. The CDR3 runs to 12 residues. CDR3 protein: CASSLGGGGYTF. CDR3 coding DNA: TGTGCCAGCAGTCTTGGGGGGGGTGGCTACACCTTC.

The chain is built from TRBV2 and TRBJ1-5, with TRBD1 matching 7 bases. The V gene end was trimmed by 5 bases and the J gene end by 2 bases; junction bases not matched to a gene: 0. The CDR3 consists of 13 residues. CDR1 and CDR2 from the germline V gene are SNHLY and FYNNEI. The CDR3 nucleotides read TGTGCCAGCAGTAGGGGGCGCAATCAGCCCCAGCATTTT. This encodes CASSRGRNQPQHF.

V usage is TRBV19 and J usage is TRBJ1-5, with TRBD1 matching over 8 bases. The junction had 17 bases not matched to a gene; V was cut back by 6 bases and J by 7 bases. The CDR3 totals 17 residues. From germline, CDR1 is LNHDA and CDR2 SQIVND (reference sequence). DNA for the CDR3: TGTGCCAGTAGCCAGGGGGCGATGTGGGCCGGTGGACAGCCCCAGCATTTT. This translates into CASSQGAMWAGGQPQHF.

This CDR3 reads CASSLGGLAEAFF. In nucleotides, the CDR3 is TGTGCCAGCAGCTTGGGGGGGCTTGCTGAAGCTTTCTTT. The chain links TRBV7-9 to TRBJ1-1, with a tentative D call TRBD1 (6 bases). Trimming cost V 3 bases and J 6 bases, with 11 bases left between them. CDR1 is SEHNR and CDR2 is FQNEAQ in the germline V gene (reference sequence). This CDR3 has 13 residues.

This clone has just a few counts. V gene TRBV18 combines with J gene TRBJ1-5; 8 bases line up with TRBD1. The CDR3 loop spans 14 amino acids. The germline gives CDR1 KGHSH, CDR2 LQKENI. V gave up 5 bases and J gave up 6 bases; unmatched junction bases: 6. For the CDR3, the DNA is TGTGCCAGCTCAGAGACAGGGGCAGTTCAGCCCCAGCATTTT. Translated, it gives CASSETGAVQPQHF.

J is TRBJ1-3 and V is TRBV7-2; D gene uncertain. The CDR3 is 16 residues long. Germline lookup yields CDR1 SGHTA and CDR2 FQGNSA. Trimming removed 4 bases at V and 2 bases at J, with 15 bases between. The DNA of the CDR3 is TGTGCCAGCAGCTCGAGGGTCCCAGGAACTGGAAACACCATATATTTT. Its translation: CASSSRVPGTGNTIYF.

CDR3 in amino acids: CSVDGPRGGYTF. DNA for the CDR3: TGCAGCGTTGACGGGCCCCGGGGAGGCTACACCTTC. The chain joins TRBV29-1 to TRBJ1-2; D gene uncertain. The CDR3 is 12 amino acids. V lost 3 bases and J lost 8, with 13 bases in between. Per germline, CDR1 SQVTM and CDR2 ANQGSEA.

This clone was observed a few times. CDR3 nucleotide sequence: TGTGCTAGTGGTTTGGCAACGGGGACTAGCTATGAGCAGTTCTTC. Residues: CASGLATGTSYEQFF. V usage is TRBV12-5 and J usage is TRBJ2-1; 9 bases fit TRBD2. V trimming: 1 base; J trimming: 8 bases; junction bases outside the gene matches: 6. The germline gives CDR1 LGHNT, CDR2 FRNRAP. The CDR3 length is 15 residues.

The V call is TRBV18, the J call TRBJ2-7; 8 bases are shared with TRBD1. The CDR3 extends over 15 amino acids. The germline V gene has CDR1 KGHSH and CDR2 LQKENI. With 3 bases clipped from V and 2 bases from J, the junction kept 6 bases outside the gene matches. The CDR3 DNA sequence: TGTGCCAGCTCACCTTTGCGGACAGGGACCTACGAGCAGTACTTC. Residues: CASSPLRTGTYEQYF. Full variable domain (missing parts from reference TRBV18 and TRBJ2-7): NAGVMQNPRHLVRRRGQEARLRCSPMKGHSHVYWYRQLPEEGLKFMVYLQKENIIDESGMPKERFSAEFPKEGPSILRIQQVVRGDSAAYFCASSPLRTGTYEQYFGPGTRLTVT.

V is TRBV5-1 and J is TRBJ1-4, with TRBD1 identical over 9 bases. V was clipped by 5 bases and J by 8 bases; unmatched bases: 16. The CDR3 consists of 17 residues. Germline V gene sequence: CDR1 SGHRS, CDR2 YFSETQ. CDR3 residues: CASSAGTGTVGREKLFF. The CDR3 DNA reads TGCGCCAGCAGTGCCGGGACAGGGACGGTTGGACGCGAAAAACTGTTTTTT.

The rearrangement joins TRBV18 to TRBJ1-2; TRBD1 might be the D (5 bases). The CDR3 contains 15 residues. V shed 4 bases and J shed 8 bases, with 20 bases lying between them. CDR1 KGHSH and CDR2 LQKENI come from the germline V gene. The CDR3 DNA reads as TGTGCCAGCTCACAACCTGGACAAACCTTGGGGGGCTACACCTTC. This translates into CASSQPGQTLGGYTF.

This chain connects TRBV2 to TRBJ2-3; TRBD2 matches at 10 bases. The V gene end was trimmed by 5 bases and the J gene end by 8 bases; junction bases not matched to a gene: 10. Per the germline V gene, CDR1 is SNHLY and CDR2 is FYNNEI. The CDR3 consists of 15 residues. CDR3 bases: TGTGCCAGCAGTCTTAGCGGGGGGAGGGGCGGTACGCAGTATTTT. As protein: CASSLSGGRGGTQYF.

This chain joins TRBV7-2 and TRBJ1-5; 7 bases fit TRBD1. Germline CDR1 reads SGHTA; CDR2 reads FQGNSA. The V and J ends lost 0 bases and 3 bases, in that order; junction bases with no gene match: 2. This CDR3 is 15 amino acids long. The CDR3 coding sequence is TGTGCCAGCAGCTTAGCGACAGGGATCAATCAGCCCCAGCATTTT. It encodes CASSLATGINQPQHF.

The J gene is TRBJ2-5, the V gene TRBV7-2; D call uncertain. The CDR3 totals 14 residues. V lost 7 bases and J 3 bases, leaving 15 bases between the germline ends. In germline, CDR1 is SGHTA, CDR2 FQGNSA. In nucleotides, the CDR3 is TGTGCCAGCAACTCCCCCGCCCTGAAAGAGACCCAGTACTTC. It encodes CASNSPALKETQYF.

Here the CDR3 DNA reads TGTGCCAGCAGCTTAGACAGGGGTGTCTACGAGCAGTACTTC. Translation: CASSLDRGVYEQYF. The chain recombines TRBV11-2 with TRBJ2-7; D is perhaps TRBD1 (6 bases). V gave up 0 bases and J gave up 3 bases, with 9 bases separating them. The CDR3 has 14 amino acids. Germline CDR1 SGHAT, CDR2 FQNNGV.

V gene TRBV6-1 combines with J gene TRBJ1-2; no clear D gene. Germline V gene sequence: CDR1 MNHNS, CDR2 SASEGT. Trimming took off 2 bases at V and 7 bases at J, with 14 bases between the two ends. The CDR3 spans 14 residues. In DNA form, the CDR3 reads TGTGCCAGCAGTGAATTAGGAGGGAAGGGTGGCTACACCTTC. This codes for CASSELGGKGGYTF.

The V gene is TRBV18, the J gene TRBJ1-2; D call uncertain. Trimming cost V 0 bases and J 5 bases, with 13 bases left between them. This CDR3 is 15 amino acids long. Germline CDR1 and CDR2: KGHSH and LQKENI. CDR3 sequence: CASSPPRTPLYGYTF. The CDR3 DNA follows: TGTGCCAGCTCACCACCGCGGACTCCCCTTTATGGCTACACCTTC.

V and J are TRBV19 and TRBJ1-2; tentatively, D is TRBD1 (5 bases). The CDR3 is made up of 13 amino acids. V gave up 3 bases and J gave up 4 bases, with 9 bases separating them. The germline V gene has CDR1 LNHDA and CDR2 SQIVND (reference sequence). CDR3 nucleotide sequence: TGTGCCAGTAGTATCGCACAGGTCTATGGCTACACCTTC. This sequence encodes CASSIAQVYGYTF.

The chain recombines TRBV5-1 with TRBJ2-7; TRBD1 aligns across 11 bases. The germline gives CDR1 SGHRS, CDR2 YFSETQ. The CDR3 contains 13 residues. V lost 7 bases, J lost 6 bases, and 6 bases stayed unmatched. CDR3 coding DNA: TGCGCCAGCTCGTGGACAGGGGGCCGCGAGCAGTACTTC. Translation gives CASSWTGGREQYF.

The chain couples TRBV4-2 to TRBJ2-1, with D perhaps TRBD2 (5 bases). Germline CDR1 LGHNA, CDR2 YNFKEQ. The CDR3 length is 16 residues. V gave up 0 bases and J gave up 1 base, with 10 bases separating them. The CDR3 here is CASSQEGAVSYNEQFF. In DNA, the CDR3 is TGTGCCAGCAGCCAAGAAGGAGCGGTATCCTACAATGAGCAGTTCTTC.

This clone was recorded once. J is TRBJ1-5 and V is TRBV19; D is unresolved. V lost 4 bases and J lost 4, with 14 bases in between. The V gene's germline CDR1 is LNHDA and CDR2 SQIVND (reference sequence). There are 15 residues in the CDR3. CDR3 protein: CASSKGGRANQPQHF. CDR3 coding DNA: TGTGCCAGTAGTAAGGGCGGGCGGGCAAATCAGCCCCAGCATTTT.

This clone turned up a few times. V usage is TRBV5-1 and J usage is TRBJ1-1, with 11 bases identical to TRBD1. Trimming removed 1 base from V and 0 bases from J; junction bases left unmatched: 11. Germline V CDR1 and CDR2: SGHRS, YFSETQ. This CDR3 has 19 residues. The CDR3 DNA reads TGCGCCAGCAGCTTGACGACTGGGACAGGGGGGTTCCTGAACACTGAAGCTTTCTTT. Translating gives CASSLTTGTGGFLNTEAFF.

The V gene is TRBV5-1, the J gene TRBJ2-5; 14 nucleotides match TRBD2. V lost 3 bases and J lost 4; bases outside the gene matches: 5. The CDR3 runs to 16 residues. The germline gives CDR1 SGHRS, CDR2 YFSETQ. CDR3 DNA sequence: TGCGCCAGCAGCTCACTGACTAGCGGGGGGGCAGAGACCCAGTACTTC. Translation gives CASSSLTSGGAETQYF.

The rearrangement joins TRBV4-2 to TRBJ2-5; D is possibly TRBD2 (6 bases). The CDR3 covers 14 residues. The germline CDR1 and CDR2 sequences are LGHNA and YNFKEQ. V lost 4 bases and J lost 2, with 11 bases in between. This CDR3 is CASSRLGLQETQYF. CDR3 in DNA: TGTGCCAGCAGCCGCTTGGGACTTCAAGAGACCCAGTACTTC.

The V gene is TRBV3-1 (or the pseudogene TRBV3-2), the J gene TRBJ1-2; the D is unclear. CDR3 length: 12 residues. CDR1 LGHDT and CDR2 YNNKEL come from the germline V gene (reference sequence). Trimming shortened V by 1 base and J by 8 bases, and 8 bases separated the two germline ends. Here the CDR3 DNA reads TGTGCCAGCAGCCAAGGTGTGAGGGGCTACACCTTC. Its protein product is CASSQGVRGYTF.

J is TRBJ2-3 and V is TRBV7-9, with D perhaps matching TRBD2 (6 bases). With 11 bases removed from V and 2 bases from J, the gap between germline ends came to 14 bases. Per the germline V gene, CDR1 is SEHNR and CDR2 is FQNEAQ (reference sequence). The length of the CDR3 is 13 residues. The CDR3 DNA reads TGTGCCGGAGGGAAGAGGGACACAGATACGCAGTATTTT. Protein sequence: CAGGKRDTDTQYF. Drawing the rest from reference TRBV7-9 and TRBJ2-3, the complete variable domain is DTGVSQNPRHKITKRGQNVTFRCDPISEHNRLYWYRQTLGQGPEFLTYFQNEAQLEKSRLLSDRFSAERPKGSFSTLEIQRTEQGDSAMYLCAGGKRDTDTQYFGPGTRLTVL.

The V gene is TRBV7-9, the J gene TRBJ1-1; D may be TRBD1 (6 bases). V was clipped by 3 bases and J by 5 bases, with 10 bases between them. Germline V gene lookup returns CDR1 SEHNR and CDR2 FQNEAQ (reference sequence). This CDR3 spans 13 amino acids. CDR3 residues: CASSFRDTTEAFF. In DNA, the CDR3 is TGTGCCAGCAGCTTCCGGGACACGACTGAAGCTTTCTTT.

The V gene is TRBV10-3, the J gene TRBJ2-3, with TRBD2 as a possible D gene (6 bases). The germline V gene has CDR1 ENHRY and CDR2 SYGVKD. The CDR3 loop spans 13 amino acids. V was pared by 10 bases and J by 2 bases, with 13 bases between. The CDR3 DNA is TGTGCCACAGGGCCGGGGGACACAGATACGCAGTATTTT. It encodes CATGPGDTDTQYF.

In its sample, this clone was seen once. The chain uses TRBV19 and TRBJ1-1; 7 bases are a match to TRBD1. The V gene's germline CDR1 is LNHDA and CDR2 SQIVND (reference sequence). CDR3 length equals 14 residues. V lost 6 bases and J lost 1; bases outside the gene matches: 5. CDR3 coding DNA: TGTGCCAGTAGGAGGGGGACAGAGAACACTGAAGCTTTCTTT. Translated, it gives CASRRGTENTEAFF.

The table lists this clone with a few counts. The CDR3 bases are TGTGCCAGTTCTTACAGGGCTGGAAACACCATATATTTT. It codes for CASSYRAGNTIYF. This sequence joins TRBV19 and TRBJ1-3, with TRBD1 as a possible D gene (6 bases). Trimming removed 8 bases at V and 2 bases at J, with 10 bases between. Germline CDR1 is LNHDA and CDR2 is SQIVND (reference sequence). This CDR3 has 13 amino acids.